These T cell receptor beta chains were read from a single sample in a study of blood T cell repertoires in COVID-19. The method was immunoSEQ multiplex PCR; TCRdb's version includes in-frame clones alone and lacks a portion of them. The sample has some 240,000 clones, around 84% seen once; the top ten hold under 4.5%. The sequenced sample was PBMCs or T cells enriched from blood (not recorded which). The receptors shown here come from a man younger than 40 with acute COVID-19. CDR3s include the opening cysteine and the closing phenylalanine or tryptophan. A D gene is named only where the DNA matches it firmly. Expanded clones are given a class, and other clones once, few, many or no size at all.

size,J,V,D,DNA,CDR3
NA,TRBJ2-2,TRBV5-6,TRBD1,TGTGCCAGCAGACAACAGGGGGTCTTTCCCGGGGAGCTGTTTTTT,CASRQQGVFPGELFF
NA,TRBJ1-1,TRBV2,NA,TGTGCCAGCAGCAAACAGGGTTACACTGAAGCTTTCTTT,CASSKQGYTEAFF
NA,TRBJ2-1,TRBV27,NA,TGTGCCAGCAGTTTACGCCGGACAGTTAGTGAGCAGTTCTTC,CASSLRRTVSEQFF
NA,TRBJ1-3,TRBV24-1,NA,TGTGCCACCATCCCGGGGGGCCTCCAGAGAAACACCATATATTTT,CATIPGGLQRNTIYF
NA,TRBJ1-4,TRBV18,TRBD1,TGTGCCAGCTCACTATTACAGGGGGCGACGAAAGTAACTAATGAAAAACTGTTTTTT,CASSLLQGATKVTNEKLFF
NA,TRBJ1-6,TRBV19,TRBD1,TGTGCCAGTAGTAGGACAGGAAATTCACCCCTCCACTTT,CASSRTGNSPLHF
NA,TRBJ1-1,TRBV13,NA,TGTGCCAGCCTAGCGACCACTGAAGCTTTCTTT,CASLATTEAFF
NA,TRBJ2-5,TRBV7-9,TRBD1,TGTGCCAGCAGCTTGGGGGGACAGGGCAGTCAAGAGACCCAGTACTTC,CASSLGGQGSQETQYF
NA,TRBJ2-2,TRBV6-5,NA,TGTGCCAGCAGAACAGGGACCGGGGAGCTGTTTTTT,CASRTGTGELFF
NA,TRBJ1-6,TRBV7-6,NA,TGTGCCAGCAGCTTAGGCGTAGGGGTCAATTCACCCCTCCACTTT,CASSLGVGVNSPLHF
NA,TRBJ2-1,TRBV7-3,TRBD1,TGTGCCAGCAGCTTAAGACAGGGTGGGGTCAATGAGCAGTTCTTC,CASSLRQGGVNEQFF
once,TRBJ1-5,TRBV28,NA,TGTGCCAGCACCGTCGGGTGGCAGGGTGGCAATCAGCCCCAGCATTTT,CASTVGWQGGNQPQHF
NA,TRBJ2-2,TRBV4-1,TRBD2,TGCGCCAGCAGCCAATTACTAGCGGGGGACACCGGGGAGCTGTTTTTT,CASSQLLAGDTGELFF
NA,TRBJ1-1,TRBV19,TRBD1,TGTGCCAGTAGAATCCACACAGGGGACACTGAAGCTTTCTTT,CASRIHTGDTEAFF
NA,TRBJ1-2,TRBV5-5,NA,TGTGCCAGCAGCTTGAAGCAGGGCCAAACTAACTATGGCTACACCTTC,CASSLKQGQTNYGYTF
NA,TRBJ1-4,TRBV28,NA,TGTGCCAGCAGTCCTCCCGGGACACTAAAACTGTTTTTT,CASSPPGTLKLFF
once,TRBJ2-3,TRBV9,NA,TGTGCCAGCAGCGTGTCTCTCCTTTATACGCAGTATTTT,CASSVSLLYTQYF
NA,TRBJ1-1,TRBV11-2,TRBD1,TGTGCCAGCAGCTGGGGGACAGGGGTAAACACTGAAGCTTTCTTT,CASSWGTGVNTEAFF
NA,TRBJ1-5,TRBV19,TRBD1,TGTGCCAGTAGTACAGGGGGAGGCAATCAGCCCCAGCATTTT,CASSTGGGNQPQHF
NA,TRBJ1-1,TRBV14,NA,TGTGCCAGCAGTCAAGGACTGAGGGGGACTGAAGCTTTCTTT,CASSQGLRGTEAFF
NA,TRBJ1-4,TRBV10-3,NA,TGTGCCATCAGCGAGGGCGGTACTAATGAAAAACTGTTTTTT,CAISEGGTNEKLFF
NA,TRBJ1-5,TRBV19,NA,TGTGCCAGTAGCTCTTTTCCAGATCAGCCCCAGCATTTT,CASSSFPDQPQHF
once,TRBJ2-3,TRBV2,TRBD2,TGTGCCAGCAGCCTAAGCGGGGGAAACACAGATACGCAGTATTTT,CASSLSGGNTDTQYF
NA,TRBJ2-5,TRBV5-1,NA,TGTGCCAGCAGCTTGGCGGCCGCGGAAGAGACCCAGTACTTC,CASSLAAAEETQYF
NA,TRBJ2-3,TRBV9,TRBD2,TGTGCCAGCAGCGTAGACGGGGGGGCCACAGATACGCAGTATTTT,CASSVDGGATDTQYF